Sequencing of this T cell receptor beta chain was carried out in a study of T-cell reconstitution after alpha-beta-depleted transplantation in children (dated by TCRdb to the mid-2010s). About the study as a whole: Using TCR repertoire profiling, the study quantitatively followed how T-cell immune reconstitution unfolded in children after TCRalphabeta/CD19-depleted allogeneic hematopoietic cell transplantation.

The library was produced with PCR. Sequencing was carried out with an Illumina HiSeq 2500. To normalize quantification of the TCRbeta repertoire, the TCR libraries were built with molecular barcoding that relied on unique molecular identifiers. Starting from the raw public reads, TCRdb applied fastp trimming at Q25, assembled clones with MiXCR and retained in-frame beta chains. For every CDR3 protein sequence, its rows merge into one entry that carries the most common genes and DNA. Recorded for this sample are about 500,000 distinct CDR3 sequences; around a third of them occurred a single time. The top ten constitute under 3% of the sample. As concerns this clonotype: It lacks a known antigen. No base-level quality is on record; no much larger clone is a single base apart.

From a lookup of the germline V gene (reference sequence), CDR1 and CDR2 are SGHKS and YYEKEE. Its CDR3 holds 16 amino acids, cysteine through phenylalanine. Left in the record is the CDR3 DNA by itself, 48 bases read in frame from the first base. Trimming accounts for 4 bases at V and 4 bases at J, while the number of junction bases matched to no gene is 7. The source of this sequence is a human donor who donated a stem cell graft to a child with aplastic anemia. The V gene is TRBV5-5 and the J gene is TRBJ2-1; 11 bases in the middle match TRBD1. Material: PBMCs from the stem cell graft donor, obtained from the stem cell graft. The DNA sequence is given as TGTGCCAGCAGCAATACCGGGACAGGGGGGTACAATGAGCAGTTCTTC. This codes for CASSNTGTGGYNEQFF.